Listed below are T cell receptor beta chains from one sample, sequenced in a study of T-cell memory formation after mild COVID-19. TCRdb reanalysed the 5' RACE reads using MiXCR and keeps one entry per CDR3 protein. The table includes approximately 290,000 distinct CDR3 sequences, roughly 8.2% detected once. The sample taken for sequencing was PBMCs or a T cell subset sorted from them (not recorded which). The source of these receptors is a man between 18 and 29 years old who had mild COVID-19 (a few samples of this study predate the infection). Cell type and time point are not known. Each CDR3 is given with its conserved first and last residue. The order of the fields is J gene, V gene, clone size, CDR3 protein. Not every row has a clone size; where given, it reads once, few, many or a size class.

j_gene: TRBJ1-2
v_gene: TRBV27
abundance: few
CDR3aa: CASSLTGGGYGYTF

j_gene: TRBJ2-5
v_gene: TRBV28
abundance: NA
CDR3aa: CASSLRGQGETQYF

j_gene: TRBJ1-2
v_gene: TRBV2
abundance: few
CDR3aa: CASSGSGSRGYTF

j_gene: TRBJ1-1
v_gene: TRBV6-6
abundance: NA
CDR3aa: CASSLTAGEAFF

j_gene: TRBJ2-3
v_gene: TRBV7-3
abundance: NA
CDR3aa: CASSRGITDTQYF

j_gene: TRBJ2-6
v_gene: TRBV2
abundance: once
CDR3aa: CASSPRDRLSSGANVLTF

j_gene: TRBJ2-7
v_gene: TRBV18
abundance: NA
CDR3aa: CASSPSSSYEQYF

j_gene: TRBJ1-2
v_gene: TRBV7-9
abundance: few
CDR3aa: CASSPPALYGRYGYTF

j_gene: TRBJ1-1
v_gene: TRBV2
abundance: few
CDR3aa: CASSEATDLQGNTEAFF

j_gene: TRBJ2-6
v_gene: TRBV18
abundance: NA
CDR3aa: CASSRIRGSGANVLTF

j_gene: TRBJ2-6
v_gene: TRBV6-5
abundance: NA
CDR3aa: CASRNRPGAISGANVLTF

j_gene: TRBJ2-5
v_gene: TRBV7-2
abundance: few
CDR3aa: CASSSRDRGQETQYF

j_gene: TRBJ1-3
v_gene: TRBV7-6
abundance: NA
CDR3aa: CASSVASFSGNTIYF

j_gene: TRBJ1-5
v_gene: TRBV5-1
abundance: many
CDR3aa: CASSLATASNQPQHF

j_gene: TRBJ1-6
v_gene: TRBV5-1
abundance: few
CDR3aa: CASSLDRVDGSPLHF

j_gene: TRBJ2-5
v_gene: TRBV7-8
abundance: NA
CDR3aa: CASSMVAAGGGETQYF

j_gene: TRBJ2-3
v_gene: TRBV28
abundance: NA
CDR3aa: CASGTSGGAADTQYF

j_gene: TRBJ2-3
v_gene: TRBV20-1
abundance: NA
CDR3aa: CSACGLAGDRMVGGDTQYF

j_gene: TRBJ2-1
v_gene: TRBV3-1
abundance: NA
CDR3aa: CASSQDSDRYYNEQFF

j_gene: TRBJ1-1
v_gene: TRBV29-1
abundance: many
CDR3aa: CSVEETENTEAFF

j_gene: TRBJ1-1
v_gene: TRBV10-3
abundance: NA
CDR3aa: CAISGTATNTEAFF

j_gene: TRBJ1-4
v_gene: TRBV11-2
abundance: NA
CDR3aa: CASSLGVKADEKLFF

j_gene: TRBJ1-6
v_gene: TRBV27
abundance: few
CDR3aa: CASSLGQQFSPLHF

j_gene: TRBJ1-1
v_gene: TRBV6-2/TRBV6-3
abundance: NA
CDR3aa: CASTSSAGAFF

j_gene: TRBJ1-3
v_gene: TRBV20-1
abundance: NA
CDR3aa: CSARDDRALAYTIYF

j_gene: TRBJ2-1
v_gene: TRBV6-5
abundance: NA
CDR3aa: CASSSLTPGEQFF